The entry below describes one T cell receptor beta chain. Antigen: not known. Germline V gene data show CDR1 as SGHRS and CDR2 as YFSETQ. After removal of 2 bases from V and 7 bases from J, the junction contained 7 bases not matched to a gene. The CDR3 length is 15 residues. This table comes from immunoSEQ multiplex PCR, and its TCRdb copy is limited to in-frame clones, with some not included. This table has approximately 13,000 clones, around three quarters appearing once. This specimen belongs to a study of vaccination effects on CD4 cells after COVID-19. Within the ViraFEST assay, antigen-specific CD4+ T cells underwent expansion with viral peptide pools prior to sequencing. Culture lasted about 10 days before CD4+ T cell isolation. Each participant was given two doses of one vaccine (BNT162b2 or mRNA-1273).

The sequence was collected from a human donor who received a COVID-19 vaccine. The starting material was CD4+ T cells from PBMCs cultured with SARS-CoV-2 spike peptides, obtained after COVID-19 vaccination. The chain recombines TRBV5-1 with TRBJ2-2; the match to TRBD1 covers 8 bases. The CDR3 DNA reads TGCGCCAGCAGCTTCGGACAGGGATCAGGCGGGGAGCTGTTTTTT. As protein: CASSFGQGSGGELFF.